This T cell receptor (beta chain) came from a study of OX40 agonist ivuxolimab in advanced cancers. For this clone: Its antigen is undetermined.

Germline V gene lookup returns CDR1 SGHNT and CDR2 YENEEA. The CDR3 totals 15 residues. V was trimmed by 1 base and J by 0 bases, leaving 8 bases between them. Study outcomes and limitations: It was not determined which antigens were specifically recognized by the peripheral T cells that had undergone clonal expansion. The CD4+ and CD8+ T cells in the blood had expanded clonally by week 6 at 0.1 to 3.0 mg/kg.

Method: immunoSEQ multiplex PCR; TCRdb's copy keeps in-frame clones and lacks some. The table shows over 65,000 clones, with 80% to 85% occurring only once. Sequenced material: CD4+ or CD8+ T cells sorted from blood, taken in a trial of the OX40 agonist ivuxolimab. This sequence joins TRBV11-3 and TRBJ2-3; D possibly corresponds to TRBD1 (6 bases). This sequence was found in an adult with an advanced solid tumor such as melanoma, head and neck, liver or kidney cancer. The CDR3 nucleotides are TGTGCCAGCAGCTTAGGACAGGCTAGCACAGATACGCAGTATTTT. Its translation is CASSLGQASTDTQYF.